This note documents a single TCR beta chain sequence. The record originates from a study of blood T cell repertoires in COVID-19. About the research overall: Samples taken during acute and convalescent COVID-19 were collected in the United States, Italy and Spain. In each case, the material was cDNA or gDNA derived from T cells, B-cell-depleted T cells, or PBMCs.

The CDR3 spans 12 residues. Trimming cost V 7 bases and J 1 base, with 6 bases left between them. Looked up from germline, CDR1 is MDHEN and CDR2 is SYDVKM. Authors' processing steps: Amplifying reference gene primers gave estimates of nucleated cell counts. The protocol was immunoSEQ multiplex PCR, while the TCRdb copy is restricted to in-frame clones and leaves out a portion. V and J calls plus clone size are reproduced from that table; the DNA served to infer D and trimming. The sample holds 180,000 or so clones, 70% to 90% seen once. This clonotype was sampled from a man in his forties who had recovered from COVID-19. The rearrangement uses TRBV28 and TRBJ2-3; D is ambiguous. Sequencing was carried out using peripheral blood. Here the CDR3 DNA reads TGTGCCAGCATGGAGCGCACAGATACGCAGTATTTT. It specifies CASMERTDTQYF. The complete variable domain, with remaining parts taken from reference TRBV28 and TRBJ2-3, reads DVKVTQSSRYLVKRTGEKVFLECVQDMDHENMFWYRQDPGLGLRLIYFSYDVKMKEKGDIPEGYSVSREKKERFSLILESASTNQTSMYLCASMERTDTQYFGPGTRLTVL.